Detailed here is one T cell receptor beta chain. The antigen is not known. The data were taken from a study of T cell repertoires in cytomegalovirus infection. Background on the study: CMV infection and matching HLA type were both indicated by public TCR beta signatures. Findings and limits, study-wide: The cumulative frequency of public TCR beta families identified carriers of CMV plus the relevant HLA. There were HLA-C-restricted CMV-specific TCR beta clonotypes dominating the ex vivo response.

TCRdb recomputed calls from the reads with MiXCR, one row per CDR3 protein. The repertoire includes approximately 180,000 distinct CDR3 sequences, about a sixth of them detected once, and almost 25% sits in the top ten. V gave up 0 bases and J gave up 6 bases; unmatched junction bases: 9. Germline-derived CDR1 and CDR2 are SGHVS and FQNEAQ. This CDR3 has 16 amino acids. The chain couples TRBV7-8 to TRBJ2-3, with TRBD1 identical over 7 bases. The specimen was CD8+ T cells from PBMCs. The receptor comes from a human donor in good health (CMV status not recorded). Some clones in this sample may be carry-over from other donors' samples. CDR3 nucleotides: TGTGCCAGCAGCTTAGCGATCTTTACAGGGGAGGATACGCAGTATTTT. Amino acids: CASSLAIFTGEDTQYF.